The 18 T cell receptor beta chains below all came from one sample that was sequenced in a study of neurological immune-mediated disorders. One entry per CDR3 protein, called by TCRdb with MiXCR from the 5' RACE reads. The sample lists some 60,000 distinct CDR3 sequences; roughly 3.2% were seen once. Input material: PBMCs. The receptors were sampled from a woman in her 30s with multiple sclerosis.

This clonotype was counted between two and nine times. This could be a read error, since a much larger clone is one nucleotide away. The genes are TRBV18 and TRBJ2-2; D is ambiguous. The CDR3 totals 14 residues. Trimming shortened V by 1 base and J by 3 bases, and 6 bases separated the two germline ends. Germline V gene data show CDR1 as KGHSH and CDR2 as LQKENI. CDR3 nucleotides: TGTGCCAGCTCACCACGCAGAGACACCGGGGAGCTGTTTTTT. Protein sequence: CASSPRRDTGELFF.

This clonotype was observed many times. This rearrangement joins TRBV20-1 to TRBJ2-3; D possibly corresponds to TRBD1 (6 bases). CDR3 length: 11 residues. Germline V CDR1 and CDR2: DFQATT, SNEGSKA (reference sequence). Trimming removed 3 bases from V and 10 bases from J, with 11 bases in between. Here the CDR3 reads CSASPGGAQYF. CDR3 bases: TGCAGTGCTAGCCCTGGGGGCGCGCAGTATTTT.

This clonotype was seen many times. The chain couples TRBV5-1 to TRBJ2-1, with 8 bases lining up with TRBD2. The germline CDR1 and CDR2 sequences are SGHRS and YFSETQ. Trimming took 4 bases from V and 9 from J; bases not matched to a gene: 15. The CDR3 is 16 residues long. The CDR3 reads CASSVGLERGFGEQFF. CDR3 in DNA: TGCGCCAGCAGCGTGGGCCTAGAGCGGGGGTTTGGTGAGCAGTTCTTC.

This clonotype was seen at least ten times. The rearrangement uses TRBV24-1 and TRBJ2-7; D is possibly TRBD1 (6 bases). CDR1 KGHDR and CDR2 SFDVKD come from the germline V gene. The CDR3 loop spans 13 amino acids. Trimming shortened V by 5 bases and J by 5 bases, and 12 bases separated the two germline ends. This CDR3 reads CATSAGHRDEQYF. For the CDR3, the DNA is TGTGCCACCAGTGCGGGACACCGGGACGAGCAGTACTTC.

This clonotype occurred many times. The chain uses TRBV5-1 and TRBJ1-1; D not certain. Trimming left V 2 bases short and J 5 bases short, with 7 bases between. The CDR3 runs 12 residues. Germline CDR1 SGHRS, CDR2 YFSETQ. CDR3 nucleotides: TGCGCCAGCAGCTTACTGGGGACTGAAGCTTTCTTT. It encodes CASSLLGTEAFF.

This chain links TRBV20-1 with TRBJ2-5; maybe TRBD2 (5 bases). CDR3 size: 13 residues. Deletions cut 1 base from V and 2 bases from J, with 8 bases between. From germline, CDR1 is DFQATT and CDR2 SNEGSKA (reference sequence). CDR3: CSARVRVQETQYF. The CDR3 DNA sequence: TGCAGTGCTAGAGTGCGGGTTCAAGAGACCCAGTACTTC.

In its sample, this clonotype was seen many times. The J gene is TRBJ2-7, the V gene TRBV6-5, with 7 bases that match TRBD1. V was pared by 6 bases and J by 2 bases, with 7 bases of the junction left unmatched. The CDR3 spans 14 residues. Germline CDR1 reads MNHEY; CDR2 reads SVGAGI. The CDR3 nucleotides read TGTGCCAGCAGGAGGGACAGAAACACCTACGAGCAGTACTTC. The encoded protein is CASRRDRNTYEQYF.

This clonotype has ten or more counts. V gene TRBV10-3 combines with J gene TRBJ2-7; 8 positions match TRBD1. The CDR3 extends over 15 amino acids. The V segment lost 4 bases and the J segment 3 bases; nucleotides outside the gene matches: 8. Germline lookup yields CDR1 ENHRY and CDR2 SYGVKD. The CDR3 DNA is TGTGCCATCAGTGTCCGGACAGGGAAAGTCTACGAGCAGTACTTC. Protein sequence: CAISVRTGKVYEQYF.

Ten or more counts support this clonotype. This chain links TRBV20-1 with TRBJ2-1; the D gene could be TRBD1 or TRBD2 (7 bases each). Germline V gene lookup returns CDR1 DFQATT and CDR2 SNEGSKA (reference sequence). The CDR3 spans 16 residues. V lost 0 bases and J lost 0, with 12 bases in between. In DNA, the CDR3 is TGCAGTGCTAGAGATCAGGGGGAGGGCTCCTACAATGAGCAGTTCTTC. Residues: CSARDQGEGSYNEQFF.

This clonotype was picked up many times. DNA of the CDR3: TGTGCCGAAAGGGACACCATGAACACTGAAGCTTTCTTT. Its translation: CAERDTMNTEAFF. This sequence joins TRBV10-3 and TRBJ1-1; D perhaps matches TRBD1 (6 bases). This CDR3 has 13 residues. Deletions cut 11 bases from V and 0 bases from J, with 13 bases between. Germline CDR1 reads ENHRY; CDR2 reads SYGVKD.

There are many counts of this clonotype. V and J are TRBV5-1 and TRBJ2-5; maybe TRBD2 (5 bases). Germline CDR1 reads SGHRS; CDR2 reads YFSETQ. V lost 0 bases to trimming and J lost 14 bases, with 17 bases between them. The CDR3 is 13 amino acids. CDR3 coding DNA: TGCGCCAGCAGCTTGGCACCTCGGGAACCCCCCTACTTC. This codes for CASSLAPREPPYF. The full variable domain, with the rest looked up from reference TRBV5-1 and TRBJ2-5, is KAGVTQTPRYLIKTRGQQVTLSCSPISGHRSVSWYQQTPGQGLQFLFEYFSETQRNKGNFPGRFSGRQFSNSRSEMNVSTLELGDSALYLCASSLAPREPPYFGPGTRLLVL.

This clonotype was seen many times. This chain joins TRBV7-2 and TRBJ2-4; 8 bases agree with TRBD2. The J segment lost 7 bases and the V segment lost 1 base, leaving 6 bases of the junction unmatched. The CDR3 length is 15 residues. Germline-derived CDR1 and CDR2 are SGHTA and FQGNSA. CDR3 amino acids: CASSLGPSGWNIQYF. CDR3 sequence (DNA): TGTGCCAGCAGCTTAGGTCCTAGCGGGTGGAACATTCAGTACTTC.

In this sample, this clonotype turned up many times. V and J are TRBV5-1 and TRBJ2-7; maybe TRBD1 (6 bases). The CDR3 has 15 residues. The germline gives CDR1 SGHRS, CDR2 YFSETQ. V dropped 0 bases and J dropped 7 bases, with 17 bases sitting between them. This chain's CDR3 is CASSLEVRAQGEQYF. The CDR3 DNA reads as TGCGCCAGCAGCTTGGAAGTCAGGGCTCAGGGGGAGCAGTACTTC.

In this sample, this clonotype turned up many times. The chain employs TRBV6-2 or TRBV6-3 and TRBJ2-1; 10 nucleotides match TRBD2. The CDR3 covers 17 residues. Trimming removed 2 bases from V and 0 bases from J; junction bases left unmatched: 4. Germline CDR1 reads MNHEY; CDR2 reads SVGEGT. The CDR3 here is CASSYPASGGSYNEQFF. CDR3 nucleotide sequence: TGTGCCAGCAGTTACCCAGCTAGCGGGGGCTCCTACAATGAGCAGTTCTTC.

This clonotype showed up many times. V usage is TRBV7-2 and J usage is TRBJ2-5; D is perhaps TRBD2 (6 bases). V lost 6 bases to trimming and J lost 4 bases, with 9 bases between them. CDR3 length: 12 residues. CDR1 is SGHTA, CDR2 FQGNSA, per germline. The CDR3 DNA reads as TGTGCCAGCAGTCAGGGAGGAGAGACCCAGTACTTC. This sequence encodes CASSQGGETQYF. Looking up the rest from reference TRBV7-2 and TRBJ2-5 gives the full variable domain: GAGVSQSPSNKVTEKGKDVELRCDPISGHTALYWYRQSLGQGLEFLIYFQGNSAPDKSGLPSDRFSAERTGGSVSTLTIQRTQQEDSAVYLCASSQGGETQYFGPGTRLLVL.

This clonotype was recorded a few times. The V call is TRBV5-1, the J call TRBJ2-7; TRBD1 or TRBD2 may be the D gene (6 bases each). Germline V CDR1 and CDR2: SGHRS, YFSETQ. Trimming stripped 4 bases from V and 7 bases from J, with 15 bases between. There are 13 residues in the CDR3. DNA for the CDR3: TGCGCCAGCAGCACCACCGGGGGCAAAGAGCAGTACTTC. Its protein is CASSTTGGKEQYF.

There are a few counts of this clonotype. The genes are TRBV5-1 and TRBJ1-2; D unclear. CDR3 length equals 14 residues. The V gene's germline CDR1 is SGHRS and CDR2 YFSETQ. The V end lost 7 bases, the J end lost 8 bases, and 21 bases lay between the germline ends. This CDR3 reads CASHDPGNPGGYTF. CDR3 bases: TGCGCCAGCCACGACCCCGGGAACCCGGGGGGCTACACCTTC.

This clonotype was observed a few times. A clone one base away is much larger, so this may be a read error. The chain uses TRBV3-1 and TRBJ2-4; unclear D gene. V was clipped by 1 base and J by 13 bases, with 14 bases between them. Germline V CDR1 and CDR2: LGHDT, YNNKEL (reference sequence). This CDR3 region has 13 residues. For the CDR3, the DNA is TGTGCCAGCAGCCAAGCAAAGGGAAATGCCCAGTACTTC. As protein: CASSQAKGNAQYF.